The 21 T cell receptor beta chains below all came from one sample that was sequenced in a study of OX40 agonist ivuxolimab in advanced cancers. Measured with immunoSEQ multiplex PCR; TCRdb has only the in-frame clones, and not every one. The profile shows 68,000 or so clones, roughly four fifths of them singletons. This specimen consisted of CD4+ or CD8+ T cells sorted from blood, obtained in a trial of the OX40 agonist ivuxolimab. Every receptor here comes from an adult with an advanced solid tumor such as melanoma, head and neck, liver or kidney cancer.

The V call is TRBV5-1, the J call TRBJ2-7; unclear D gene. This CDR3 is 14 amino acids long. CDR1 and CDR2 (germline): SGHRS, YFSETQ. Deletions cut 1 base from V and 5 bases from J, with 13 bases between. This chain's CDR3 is CASSLSGFGDEQYF. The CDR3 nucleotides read TGCGCCAGCAGCTTGTCGGGTTTTGGTGACGAGCAGTACTTC. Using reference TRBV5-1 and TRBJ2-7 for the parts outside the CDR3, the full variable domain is KAGVTQTPRYLIKTRGQQVTLSCSPISGHRSVSWYQQTPGQGLQFLFEYFSETQRNKGNFPGRFSGRQFSNSRSEMNVSTLELGDSALYLCASSLSGFGDEQYFGPGTRLTVT.

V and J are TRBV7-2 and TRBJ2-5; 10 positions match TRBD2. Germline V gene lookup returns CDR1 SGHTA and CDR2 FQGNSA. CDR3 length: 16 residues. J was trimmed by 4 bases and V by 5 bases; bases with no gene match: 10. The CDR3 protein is CASSLSIAGGGETQYF. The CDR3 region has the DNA TGTGCCAGCAGCCTCTCCATAGCGGGGGGCGGAGAGACCCAGTACTTC.

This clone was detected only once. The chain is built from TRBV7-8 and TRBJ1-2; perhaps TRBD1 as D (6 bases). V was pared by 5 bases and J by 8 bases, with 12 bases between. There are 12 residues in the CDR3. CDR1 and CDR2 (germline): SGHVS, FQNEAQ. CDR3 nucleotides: TGTGCCAGCAGCACCCTAGACAGGGGCTACACCTTC. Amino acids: CASSTLDRGYTF.

CDR3 nucleotides: TGTGCCATCGAGAACGGACAGGGGAACTATGGCTACACCTTC. This sequence encodes CAIENGQGNYGYTF. The J gene is TRBJ1-2, the V gene TRBV10-3; 9 bases match TRBD1. Germline loops: CDR1 ENHRY, CDR2 SYGVKD. The CDR3 is made up of 14 amino acids. The J segment lost 2 bases and the V segment lost 8 bases, leaving 6 bases of the junction unmatched.

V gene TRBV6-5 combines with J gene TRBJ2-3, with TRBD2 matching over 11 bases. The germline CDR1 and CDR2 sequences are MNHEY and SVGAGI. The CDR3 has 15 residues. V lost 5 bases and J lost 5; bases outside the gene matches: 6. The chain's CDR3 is CASSLSGGGKDTQYF. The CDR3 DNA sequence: TGTGCCAGCAGTCTTAGCGGGGGGGGTAAAGATACGCAGTATTTT.

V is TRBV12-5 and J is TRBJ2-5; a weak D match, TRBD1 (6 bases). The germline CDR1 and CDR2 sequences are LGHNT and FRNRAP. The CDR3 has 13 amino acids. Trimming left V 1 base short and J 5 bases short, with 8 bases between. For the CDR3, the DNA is TGTGCTAGTGGTTTGGGCACAGGGGAGACCCAGTACTTC. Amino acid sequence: CASGLGTGETQYF.

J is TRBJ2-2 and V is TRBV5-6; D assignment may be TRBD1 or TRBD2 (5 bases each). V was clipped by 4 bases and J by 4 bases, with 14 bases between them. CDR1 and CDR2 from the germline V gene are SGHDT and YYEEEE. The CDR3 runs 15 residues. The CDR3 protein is CASSVVRDGTGELFF. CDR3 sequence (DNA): TGTGCCAGCAGCGTGGTGAGGGACGGCACCGGGGAGCTGTTTTTT.

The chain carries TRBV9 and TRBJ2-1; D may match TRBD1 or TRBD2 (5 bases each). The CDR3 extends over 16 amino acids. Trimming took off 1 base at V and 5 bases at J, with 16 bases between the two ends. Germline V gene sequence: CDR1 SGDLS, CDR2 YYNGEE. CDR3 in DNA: TGTGCCAGCAGCGTAAGTTTAGGGGACCAGAACAATGAGCAGTTCTTC. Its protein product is CASSVSLGDQNNEQFF.

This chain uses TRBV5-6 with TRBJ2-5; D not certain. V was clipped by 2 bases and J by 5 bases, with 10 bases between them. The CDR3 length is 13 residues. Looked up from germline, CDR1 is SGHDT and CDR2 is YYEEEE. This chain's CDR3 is CASSFSRLETQYF. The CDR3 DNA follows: TGTGCCAGCAGCTTTTCCAGATTGGAGACCCAGTACTTC.

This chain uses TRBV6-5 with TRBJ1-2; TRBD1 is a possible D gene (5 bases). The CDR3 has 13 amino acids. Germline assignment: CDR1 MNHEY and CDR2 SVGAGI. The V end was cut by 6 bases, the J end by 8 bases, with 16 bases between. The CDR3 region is CASRDPGSWGYTF. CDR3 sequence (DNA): TGTGCCAGCAGGGACCCAGGGTCCTGGGGCTACACCTTC.

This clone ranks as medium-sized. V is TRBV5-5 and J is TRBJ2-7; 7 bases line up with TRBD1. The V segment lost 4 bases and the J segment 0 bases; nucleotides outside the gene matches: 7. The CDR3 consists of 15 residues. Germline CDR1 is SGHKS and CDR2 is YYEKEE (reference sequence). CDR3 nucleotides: TGTGCCAGCAGCCCAACAGGGGATCGCTCCTACGAGCAGTACGTC. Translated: CASSPTGDRSYEQYV.

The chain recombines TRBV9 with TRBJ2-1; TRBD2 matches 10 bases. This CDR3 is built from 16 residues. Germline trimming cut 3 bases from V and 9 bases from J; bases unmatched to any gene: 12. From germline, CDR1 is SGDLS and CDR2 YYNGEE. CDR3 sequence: CASSAIAGGGGGEQFF. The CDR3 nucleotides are TGTGCCAGCAGCGCGATAGCGGGAGGTGGTGGGGGTGAGCAGTTCTTC.

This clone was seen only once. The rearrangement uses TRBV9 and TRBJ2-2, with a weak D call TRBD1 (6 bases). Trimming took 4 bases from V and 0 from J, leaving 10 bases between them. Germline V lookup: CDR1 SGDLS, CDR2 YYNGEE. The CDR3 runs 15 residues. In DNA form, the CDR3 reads TGTGCCAGCAGCCCCAGGGGCCCGAACACCGGGGAGCTGTTTTTT. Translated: CASSPRGPNTGELFF.

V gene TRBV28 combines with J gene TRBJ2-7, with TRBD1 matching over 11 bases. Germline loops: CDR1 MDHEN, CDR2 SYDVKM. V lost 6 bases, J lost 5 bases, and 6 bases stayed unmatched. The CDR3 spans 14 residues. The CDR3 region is CASRAWGQGDEQYF. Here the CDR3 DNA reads TGTGCCAGCAGGGCGTGGGGACAGGGGGACGAGCAGTACTTC.

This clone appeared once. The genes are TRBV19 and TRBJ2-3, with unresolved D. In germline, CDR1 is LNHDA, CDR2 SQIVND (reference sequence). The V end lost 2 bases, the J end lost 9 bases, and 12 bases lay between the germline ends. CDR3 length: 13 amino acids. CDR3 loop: CASSITPKSTQYF. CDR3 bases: TGTGCCAGTAGTATAACCCCAAAATCCACGCAGTATTTT.

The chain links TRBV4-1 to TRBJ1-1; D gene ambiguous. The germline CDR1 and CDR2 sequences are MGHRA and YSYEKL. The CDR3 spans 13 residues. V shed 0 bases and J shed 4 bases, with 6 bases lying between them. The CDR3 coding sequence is TGCGCCAGCAGCCAAGATCGTGGCACTGAAGCTTTCTTT. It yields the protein CASSQDRGTEAFF.

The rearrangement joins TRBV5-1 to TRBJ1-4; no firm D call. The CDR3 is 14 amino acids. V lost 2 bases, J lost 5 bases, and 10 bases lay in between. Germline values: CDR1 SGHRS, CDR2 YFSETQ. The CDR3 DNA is TGCGCCAGCAGCTTTAACAGCCTGAATGAAAAACTGTTTTTT. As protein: CASSFNSLNEKLFF.

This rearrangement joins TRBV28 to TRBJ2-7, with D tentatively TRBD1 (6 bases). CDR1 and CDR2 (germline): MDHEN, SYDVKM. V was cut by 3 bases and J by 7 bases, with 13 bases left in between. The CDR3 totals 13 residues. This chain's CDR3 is CASSFDRRGEQYF. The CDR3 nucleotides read TGTGCCAGCAGTTTTGACAGGAGAGGGGAGCAGTACTTC.

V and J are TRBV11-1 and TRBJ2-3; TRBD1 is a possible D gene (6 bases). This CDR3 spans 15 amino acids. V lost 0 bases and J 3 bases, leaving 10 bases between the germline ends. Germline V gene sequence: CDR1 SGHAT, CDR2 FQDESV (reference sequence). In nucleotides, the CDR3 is TGTGCCAGCAGCTTAGCGCCAGGGGCTACAGATACGCAGTATTTT. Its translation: CASSLAPGATDTQYF.

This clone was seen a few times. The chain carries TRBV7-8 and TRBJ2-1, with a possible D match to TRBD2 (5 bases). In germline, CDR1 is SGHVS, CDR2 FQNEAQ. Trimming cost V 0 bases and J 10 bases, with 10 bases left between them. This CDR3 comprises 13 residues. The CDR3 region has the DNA TGTGCCAGCAGCTTAGCGAGTGAGCGGGAGCAGTTCTTC. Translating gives CASSLASEREQFF.

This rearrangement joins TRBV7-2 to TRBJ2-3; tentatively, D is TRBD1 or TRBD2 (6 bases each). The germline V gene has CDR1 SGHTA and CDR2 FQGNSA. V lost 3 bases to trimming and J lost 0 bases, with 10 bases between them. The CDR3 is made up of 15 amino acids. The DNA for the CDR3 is TGTGCCAGCAGCTTTACGGGGGCCAGCACAGATACGCAGTATTTT. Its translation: CASSFTGASTDTQYF.